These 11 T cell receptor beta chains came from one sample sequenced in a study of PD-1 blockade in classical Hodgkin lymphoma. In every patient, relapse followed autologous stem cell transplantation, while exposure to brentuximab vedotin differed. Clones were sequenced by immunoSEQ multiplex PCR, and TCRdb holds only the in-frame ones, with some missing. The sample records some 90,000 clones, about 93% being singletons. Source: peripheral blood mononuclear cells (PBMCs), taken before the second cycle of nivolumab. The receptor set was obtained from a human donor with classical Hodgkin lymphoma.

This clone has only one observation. CDR3 sequence: CASSSPARNTEAFF. CDR3 sequence (DNA): TGTGCCAGCAGCTCACCCGCCAGGAACACTGAAGCTTTCTTT. The gene calls are TRBV7-2 and TRBJ1-1; D ambiguous. Germline CDR1 SGHTA, CDR2 FQGNSA. V dropped 4 bases and J dropped 1 base, with 10 bases sitting between them. The CDR3 has 14 residues.

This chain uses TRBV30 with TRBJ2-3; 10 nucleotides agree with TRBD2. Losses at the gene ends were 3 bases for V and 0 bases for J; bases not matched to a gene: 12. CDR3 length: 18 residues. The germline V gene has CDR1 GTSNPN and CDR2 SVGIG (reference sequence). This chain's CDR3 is CAWSRGPSGRLSTDTQYF. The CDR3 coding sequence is TGTGCCTGGAGCCGAGGGCCTAGCGGGAGACTGAGCACAGATACGCAGTATTTT.

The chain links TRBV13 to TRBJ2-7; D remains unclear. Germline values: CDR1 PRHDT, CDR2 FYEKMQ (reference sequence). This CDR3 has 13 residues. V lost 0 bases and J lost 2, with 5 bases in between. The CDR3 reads CASSLGGTYEQYF. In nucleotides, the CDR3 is TGTGCCAGCAGCTTAGGGGGTACCTACGAGCAGTACTTC.

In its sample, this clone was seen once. The CDR3 DNA reads as TGTGCCAGCAGTTTATCGTTTGGACTCCCACGTTACAATGAGCAGTTCTTC. It is translated as CASSLSFGLPRYNEQFF. The rearrangement joins TRBV27 to TRBJ2-1; tentatively, D is TRBD2 (5 bases). The CDR3 is made up of 17 amino acids. CDR1 is MNHEY and CDR2 is SMNVEV in the germline V gene (reference sequence). V dropped 0 bases and J dropped 4 bases, with 16 bases sitting between them.

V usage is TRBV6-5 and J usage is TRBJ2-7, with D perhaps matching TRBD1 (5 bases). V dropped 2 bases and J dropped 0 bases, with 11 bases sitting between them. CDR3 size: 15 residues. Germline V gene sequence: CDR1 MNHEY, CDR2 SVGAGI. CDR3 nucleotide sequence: TGTGCCAGCAGTTACCTGACAGCTCGCTCCTACGAGCAGTACTTC. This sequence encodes CASSYLTARSYEQYF.

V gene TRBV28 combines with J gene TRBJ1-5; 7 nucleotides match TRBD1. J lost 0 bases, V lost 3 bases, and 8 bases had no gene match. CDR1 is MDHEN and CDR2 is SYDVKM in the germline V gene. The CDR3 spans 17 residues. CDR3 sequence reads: CASSLYTGVGSNQPQHF. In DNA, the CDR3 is TGTGCCAGCAGTTTGTACACAGGGGTTGGTAGCAATCAGCCCCAGCATTTT.

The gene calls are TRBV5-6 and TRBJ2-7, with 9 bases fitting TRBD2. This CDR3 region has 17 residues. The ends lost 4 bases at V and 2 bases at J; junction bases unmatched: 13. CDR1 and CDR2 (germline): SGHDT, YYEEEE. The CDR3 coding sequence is TGTGCCAGCAGCGCGCATTCCCGGACTAGCGTAGCCTACGAGCAGTACTTC. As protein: CASSAHSRTSVAYEQYF.

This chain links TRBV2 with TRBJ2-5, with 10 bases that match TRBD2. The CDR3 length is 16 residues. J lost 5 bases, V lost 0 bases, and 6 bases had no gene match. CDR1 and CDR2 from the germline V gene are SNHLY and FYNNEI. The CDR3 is CASSEARASGSETQYF. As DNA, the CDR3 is TGTGCCAGCAGTGAAGCGCGGGCTAGCGGGAGCGAGACCCAGTACTTC.

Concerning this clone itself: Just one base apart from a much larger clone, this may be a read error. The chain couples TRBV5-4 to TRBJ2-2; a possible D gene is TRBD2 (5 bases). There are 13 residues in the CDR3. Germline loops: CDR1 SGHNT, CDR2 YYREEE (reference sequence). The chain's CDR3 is CTSSLRSGGELFF. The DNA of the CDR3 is TGTACCAGCAGTCTGCGGAGCGGCGGGGAGCTGTTTTTT.

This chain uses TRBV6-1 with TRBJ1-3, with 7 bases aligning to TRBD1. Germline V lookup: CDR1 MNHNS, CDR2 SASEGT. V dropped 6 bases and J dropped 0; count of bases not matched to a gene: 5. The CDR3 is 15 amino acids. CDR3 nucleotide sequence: TGTGCCAGCAGCAGGGGGTTCCTCTCTGGAAACACCATATATTTT. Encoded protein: CASSRGFLSGNTIYF.

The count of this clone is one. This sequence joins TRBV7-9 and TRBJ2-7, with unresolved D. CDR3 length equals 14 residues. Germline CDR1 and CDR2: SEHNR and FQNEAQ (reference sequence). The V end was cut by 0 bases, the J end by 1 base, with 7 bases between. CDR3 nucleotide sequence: TGTGCCAGCAGCTTAGCTACAGTTTCCTACGAGCAGTACTTC. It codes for CASSLATVSYEQYF.